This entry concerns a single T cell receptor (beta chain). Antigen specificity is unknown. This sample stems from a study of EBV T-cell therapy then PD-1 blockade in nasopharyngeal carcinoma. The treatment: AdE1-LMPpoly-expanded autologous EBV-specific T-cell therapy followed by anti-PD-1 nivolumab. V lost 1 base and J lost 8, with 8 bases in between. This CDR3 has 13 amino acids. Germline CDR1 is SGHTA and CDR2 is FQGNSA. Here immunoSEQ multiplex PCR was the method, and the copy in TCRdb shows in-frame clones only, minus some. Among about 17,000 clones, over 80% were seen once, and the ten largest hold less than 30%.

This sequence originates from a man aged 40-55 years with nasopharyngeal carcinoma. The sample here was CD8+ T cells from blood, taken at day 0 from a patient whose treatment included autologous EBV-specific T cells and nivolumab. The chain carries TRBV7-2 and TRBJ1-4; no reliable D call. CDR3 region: CASSLGRGEKLFF. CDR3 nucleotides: TGTGCCAGCAGCTTAGGCAGAGGGGAAAAACTGTTTTTT.